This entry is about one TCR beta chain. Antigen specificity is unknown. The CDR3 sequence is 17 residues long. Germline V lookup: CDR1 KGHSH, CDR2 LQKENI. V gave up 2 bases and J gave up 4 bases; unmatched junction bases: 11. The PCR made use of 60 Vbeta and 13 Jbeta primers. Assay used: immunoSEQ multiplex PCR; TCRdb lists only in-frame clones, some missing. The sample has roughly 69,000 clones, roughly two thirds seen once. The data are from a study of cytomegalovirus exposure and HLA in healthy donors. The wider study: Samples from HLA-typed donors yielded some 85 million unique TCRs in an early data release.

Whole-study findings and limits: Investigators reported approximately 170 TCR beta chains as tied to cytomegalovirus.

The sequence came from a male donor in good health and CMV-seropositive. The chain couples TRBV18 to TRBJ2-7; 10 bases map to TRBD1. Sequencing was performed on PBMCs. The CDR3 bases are TGTGCCAGCTCACCAAACAGACAGGGGGCACTCTTATACGAGCAGTACTTC. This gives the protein CASSPNRQGALLYEQYF.